Below, 16 T cell receptor beta chains from the same sample are listed, as sequenced in a study of cytomegalovirus exposure and HLA in healthy donors (dated by TCRdb to 2016 to 2017). The library was generated by the immunoSEQ multiplex PCR assay. The multiplex PCR relied on a mix of 60 forward primers for TCR Vbeta segments and 13 reverse primers for TCR Jbeta segments. TCRdb took over this immuneACCESS table, retaining in-frame rearrangements with V and J assigned. Such tables are incomplete; in checked studies, under half of the missing clones stem from an unresolved V gene, and the remainder is unexplained. The table held for this sample gives 45,000 to 60,000 clones. Around 6.5% of the sample is held by the ten biggest clonotypes. Sample: PBMCs. These TCRs come from a woman aged 40-49 years in good health and CMV-seronegative.

V and J are TRBV15 and TRBJ1-2, with D tentatively TRBD1 (6 bases). Per germline, CDR1 LNHNV and CDR2 YYDKDF (reference sequence). CDR3 size: 15 residues. With 5 bases removed from V and 1 base from J, the gap between germline ends came to 14 bases. CDR3 in amino acids: CATSPAGALNYGYTF. Written as DNA, the CDR3 is TGTGCCACCAGCCCCGCGGGGGCCCTTAACTATGGCTACACCTTC.

This chain uses TRBV7-2 with TRBJ2-7; weak D call: TRBD1 (6 bases). There are 13 residues in the CDR3. CDR1 is SGHTA, CDR2 FQGNSA, per germline. Trimming took 5 bases from V and 6 from J, leaving 14 bases between them. This CDR3 reads CASSPPGTPEQYF. The CDR3 region has the DNA TGTGCCAGCAGCCCACCCGGGACACCCGAGCAGTACTTC.

The J gene is TRBJ1-1, the V gene TRBV5-1; 11 bases are shared with TRBD1. V lost 3 bases to trimming and J lost 4 bases; unmatched junction nucleotides: 2. Germline V gene data show CDR1 as SGHRS and CDR2 as YFSETQ. This CDR3 contains 14 residues. Written as DNA, the CDR3 is TGCGCCAGCAGCTCCGGGACAGGGGGCACTGAAGCTTTCTTT. Protein sequence: CASSSGTGGTEAFF.

The J gene is TRBJ1-2, the V gene TRBV6-6, with TRBD1 matching 8 bases. V gave up 5 bases and J gave up 4 bases; unmatched junction bases: 9. Germline V lookup: CDR1 MNHNY, CDR2 SVGAGI (reference sequence). The CDR3 is made up of 15 amino acids. CDR3 DNA: TGTGCCAGCAGTGAGAGACAGGGGTTTGGCTATGGCTACACCTTC. Translated: CASSERQGFGYGYTF.

The V gene is TRBV18, the J gene TRBJ1-6; D not certain. The ends were cut back, 2 bases at V and 4 bases at J, with 9 bases in the middle. This CDR3 is 15 amino acids long. Germline CDR1 is KGHSH and CDR2 is LQKENI. CDR3 DNA sequence: TGTGCCAGCTCACCAGTGGAGGGTTATAATTCACCCCTCCACTTT. Protein sequence: CASSPVEGYNSPLHF.

V gene TRBV18 combines with J gene TRBJ2-3, with TRBD2 matching 8 bases. This CDR3 contains 16 residues. CDR1 and CDR2 (germline): KGHSH, LQKENI. With V trimmed by 3 bases and J by 3 bases, 8 bases remained unmatched. CDR3 sequence (DNA): TGTGCCAGCTCACCGGGACTAGGGACTTCAACAGATACGCAGTATTTT. Translating it yields CASSPGLGTSTDTQYF.

A remark on this clone: Relative to the germline gene, one junction end is altered; a read error may explain this. In DNA, the CDR3 is TGTGCCTGGAGCTATAACAGGGATACTGAAGATTTCTTT. Its translation: CAWSYNRDTEDFF. The chain is built from TRBV30 and TRBJ1-1; weak D call: TRBD1 (6 bases). The CDR3 sequence is 13 residues long. CDR1 is GTSNPN, CDR2 SVGIG, per germline (reference sequence).

The chain combines TRBV7-2 with TRBJ2-7, with a tentative D call TRBD2 (6 bases). V was cut by 5 bases and J by 0 bases, with 20 bases left in between. Per the germline V gene, CDR1 is SGHTA and CDR2 is FQGNSA. The CDR3 loop spans 17 amino acids. In DNA, the CDR3 is TGTGCCAGCAGCAAAACCCTGTCTAGCGACAGCTCCTACGAGCAGTACTTC. Its translation is CASSKTLSSDSSYEQYF.

The chain employs TRBV4-1 and TRBJ1-1; D may be TRBD1 (5 bases). Trimming took 2 bases from V and 3 from J, leaving 10 bases between them. The length of the CDR3 is 14 residues. Germline-derived CDR1 and CDR2 are MGHRA and YSYEKL. This CDR3 is CASSQQQDDTEAFF. The CDR3 DNA follows: TGCGCCAGCAGCCAACAACAGGACGACACTGAAGCTTTCTTT.

The chain links TRBV4-2 to TRBJ2-5; TRBD2 might be the D (5 bases). CDR3 length: 16 amino acids. Trimming cost V 1 base and J 3 bases, with 15 bases left between them. Germline CDR1 reads LGHNA; CDR2 reads YNFKEQ. In DNA, the CDR3 is TGTGCCAGCAGCCAAGTTTTCGCCGGGGATAAAGAGACCCAGTACTTC. It translates to CASSQVFAGDKETQYF.

This rearrangement joins TRBV7-2 to TRBJ2-1; TRBD2 matches 13 bases. Germline CDR1 and CDR2: SGHTA and FQGNSA. The CDR3 consists of 15 residues. The J segment lost 4 bases and the V segment lost 5 bases, leaving 2 bases of the junction unmatched. CDR3 coding DNA: TGTGCCAGCAGCCTGGGACTAGCGGGATACAATGAGCAGTTCTTC. Protein product: CASSLGLAGYNEQFF.

The chain carries TRBV7-3 and TRBJ2-3; 9 positions agree with TRBD2. Trimming removed 4 bases from V and 2 bases from J; junction bases left unmatched: 4. Germline loops: CDR1 SGHTA, CDR2 FQGTGA. The CDR3 has 15 amino acids. The CDR3 region has the DNA TGTGCCAGCAGCTCTCTAGCGGGAATCACAGATACGCAGTATTTT. Its translation: CASSSLAGITDTQYF. Looking up the rest from reference TRBV7-3 and TRBJ2-3 gives the full variable domain: GAGVSQTPSNKVTEKGKYVELRCDPISGHTALYWYRQSLGQGPEFLIYFQGTGAADDSGLPNDRFFAVRPEGSVSTLKIQRTERGDSAVYLCASSSLAGITDTQYFGPGTRLTVL.

The chain joins TRBV5-5 to TRBJ2-3, with a weak D call TRBD1 (6 bases). The germline V and J ends were trimmed by 0 bases and 4 bases, with 27 bases remaining between them. The germline V gene has CDR1 SGHKS and CDR2 YYEKEE (reference sequence). The CDR3 loop spans 20 amino acids. The CDR3 protein is CASSLVVGGSGRTSPDTQYF. In nucleotides, the CDR3 is TGTGCCAGCAGCTTGGTGGTAGGGGGTTCGGGCAGAACATCCCCAGATACGCAGTATTTT.

This chain connects TRBV11-2 to TRBJ2-2; D is possibly TRBD1 (6 bases). The CDR3 loop spans 15 amino acids. V was shortened by 5 bases and J by 0 bases, with 10 bases between the two germline ends. Looked up from germline, CDR1 is SGHAT and CDR2 is FQNNGV. CDR3 bases: TGTGCCAGCAGCCTCAGGGGAACGAACACCGGGGAGCTGTTTTTT. Translation gives CASSLRGTNTGELFF.

The rearrangement links TRBV19 to TRBJ2-7, with TRBD1 matching over 8 bases. After removal of 4 bases from V and 2 bases from J, the junction contained 7 bases not matched to a gene. The CDR3 sequence is 15 residues long. Per germline, CDR1 LNHDA and CDR2 SQIVND (reference sequence). CDR3 DNA sequence: TGTGCCAGTAGTAGGTTAGGACAGGGCACCTACGAGCAGTACTTC. This translates into CASSRLGQGTYEQYF.

The chain carries TRBV7-6 and TRBJ2-6; TRBD1 agrees at 8 bases. CDR1 is SGHVS, CDR2 FNYEAQ, per germline. V shed 5 bases, J shed 4 bases, and the junction held 13 bases outside the gene matches. The CDR3 totals 18 residues. The CDR3 sequence is CASSLPLSGGSGANVLTF. The CDR3 DNA follows: TGTGCCAGCAGCCTTCCCCTCTCAGGGGGCTCCGGGGCCAACGTCCTGACTTTC.